These 26 T cell receptor beta chains came from one sample sequenced in a study of blood T cell repertoires in COVID-19. This table comes from immunoSEQ multiplex PCR, and its TCRdb copy is limited to in-frame clones, with some not included. Of roughly 300,000 clones in the sample, 81% were seen once. Sequencing was done on a sample of peripheral blood. The receptors derive from a woman in her sixties or seventies with active or convalescent COVID-19.

V gene TRBV4-1 combines with J gene TRBJ1-2, with D uncertain. V dropped 1 base and J dropped 2 bases, with 11 bases sitting between them. Germline CDR1 is MGHRA and CDR2 is YSYEKL. This CDR3 is built from 15 residues. CDR3 in amino acids: CASSQGPGSNYGYTF. In DNA, the CDR3 is TGCGCCAGCAGCCAAGGTCCAGGATCGAACTATGGCTACACCTTC.

This sequence joins TRBV9 and TRBJ2-7; 10 nucleotides line up with TRBD1. In germline, CDR1 is SGDLS, CDR2 YYNGEE. The CDR3 extends over 14 amino acids. V lost 2 bases, J lost 7 bases, and 6 bases stayed unmatched. Here the CDR3 DNA reads TGTGCCAGCAGCGTTGGGACAGGGGCTTGGGAGCAGTACTTC. Its translation is CASSVGTGAWEQYF.

The chain employs TRBV5-1 and TRBJ1-2; 10 bases fit TRBD1. The CDR3 consists of 15 residues. V gave up 4 bases and J gave up 1 base; unmatched junction bases: 4. Germline V gene sequence: CDR1 SGHRS, CDR2 YFSETQ. The CDR3 here is CASSHGTGVNYGYTF. The CDR3 DNA reads TGCGCCAGCAGCCACGGGACAGGGGTTAACTATGGCTACACCTTC.

Only one count was recorded for this clone. The chain couples TRBV7-6 to TRBJ2-3, with 13 bases fitting TRBD2. Per germline, CDR1 SGHVS and CDR2 FNYEAQ. The CDR3 is 16 residues long. The junction had 6 bases not matched to a gene; V was cut back by 5 bases and J by 4 bases. DNA of the CDR3: TGTGCCAGCAGCAGAGCCGGGACTAGCGGGGCAGATACGCAGTATTTT. It specifies CASSRAGTSGADTQYF.

Turning to this clone: Other DNA sequences in this specimen translate into the identical CDR3. The rearrangement uses TRBV3-1 (or the pseudogene TRBV3-2) and TRBJ1-2; tentatively, D is TRBD1 (5 bases). Trimming pared 1 base from V and 6 bases from J, leaving 9 bases between. The CDR3 sequence is 13 residues long. Germline CDR1 and CDR2: LGHDT and YNNKEL (reference sequence). CDR3 protein: CASSQGRGDGYTF. CDR3 nucleotides: TGTGCCAGCAGCCAAGGACGGGGGGATGGCTACACCTTC.

The chain carries TRBV5-1 and TRBJ2-3; D possibly corresponds to TRBD1 (7 bases). CDR3 length: 16 amino acids. CDR1 SGHRS and CDR2 YFSETQ come from the germline V gene. V was clipped by 0 bases and J by 6 bases, with 17 bases between them. The chain's CDR3 is CASSLEGRGVADTQYF. The CDR3 nucleotides are TGCGCCAGCAGCTTGGAGGGCAGGGGGGTCGCGGATACGCAGTATTTT.

In this sample, this clone turned up once. The chain recombines TRBV7-7 with TRBJ1-4, with unresolved D. Germline CDR1 SSHAT, CDR2 FNYEAQ (reference sequence). Trimming removed 1 base from V and 7 bases from J, with 13 bases in between. This CDR3 region has 15 residues. CDR3 in amino acids: CASSLGRGGIEKLFF. The CDR3 DNA is TGTGCCAGCAGCTTAGGGCGGGGAGGGATTGAAAAACTGTTTTTT.

This clone was seen a handful of times. J is TRBJ1-5 and V is TRBV7-2, with 7 positions matching TRBD1. The CDR3 is 15 amino acids. The germline gives CDR1 SGHTA, CDR2 FQGNSA. J lost 4 bases, V lost 3 bases, and 6 bases had no gene match. CDR3 DNA sequence: TGTGCCAGCAGCTTGACAACAGGGGTTAATCAGCCCCAGCATTTT. Protein product: CASSLTTGVNQPQHF.

The rearrangement uses TRBV6-2 or TRBV6-3 and TRBJ2-1; D is uncertain. This CDR3 spans 14 amino acids. V lost 6 bases and J lost 0, with 9 bases in between. CDR1 is MNHEY, CDR2 SVGEGT, per germline. CDR3 coding DNA: TGTGCCAGCAGCCCATCGAGCTCCTACAATGAGCAGTTCTTC. Translated: CASSPSSSYNEQFF.

This sequence joins TRBV19 and TRBJ1-3; tentative D call: TRBD1 (5 bases). The CDR3 runs to 15 residues. Germline assignment: CDR1 LNHDA and CDR2 SQIVND (reference sequence). Trimming cost V 6 bases and J 7 bases, with 19 bases left between them. The DNA for the CDR3 is TGTGCCAGTAGACGCGGGACGGGGTTATGGAACACCATATATTTT. Its protein product is CASRRGTGLWNTIYF.

The J gene is TRBJ2-2, the V gene TRBV19; no clear D. CDR3 length: 13 amino acids. The germline V and J ends were trimmed by 5 bases and 4 bases, with 8 bases remaining between them. Per the germline V gene, CDR1 is LNHDA and CDR2 is SQIVND (reference sequence). CDR3 region: CASSQYGTGELFF. The CDR3 DNA reads TGTGCCAGTAGTCAATACGGCACCGGGGAGCTGTTTTTT.

The CDR3 reads CASSGGDRQYF. The CDR3 coding sequence is TGTGCCAGCAGCGGGGGGGACCGGCAGTACTTC. The chain employs TRBV9 and TRBJ2-7, with D possibly TRBD2 on 6 matching bases. CDR1 SGDLS and CDR2 YYNGEE come from the germline V gene. This CDR3 is 11 amino acids long. V was trimmed by 3 bases and J by 9 bases, leaving 10 bases between them.

The rearrangement uses TRBV2 and TRBJ2-3; 15 positions agree with TRBD2. CDR1 and CDR2 from the germline V gene are SNHLY and FYNNEI. CDR3 length: 16 residues. Trimming took 5 bases from V and 6 from J; bases not matched to a gene: 6. CDR3 sequence reads: CASSLGLAGGRDTQYF. CDR3 in DNA: TGTGCCAGCAGTTTAGGACTAGCGGGGGGGAGGGATACGCAGTATTTT. Together with reference TRBV2 and TRBJ2-3, the CDR3 gives the full variable domain: EPEVTQTPSHQVTQMGQEVILRCVPISNHLYFYWYRQILGQKVEFLVSFYNNEISEKSEIFDDQFSVERPDGSNFTLKIRSTKLEDSAMYFCASSLGLAGGRDTQYFGPGTRLTVL.

This chain connects TRBV7-2 to TRBJ2-7, with TRBD1 matching over 11 bases. In germline, CDR1 is SGHTA, CDR2 FQGNSA. The V segment lost 5 bases and the J segment 0 bases; nucleotides outside the gene matches: 6. This CDR3 contains 16 residues. CDR3 in DNA: TGTGCCAGCAGCCATGGACAGGGGGCCAGCTCCTACGAGCAGTACTTC. It specifies CASSHGQGASSYEQYF.

This clone was detected many times. The gene calls are TRBV19 and TRBJ1-2; tentative D call: TRBD1 (6 bases). V was trimmed by 1 base and J by 4 bases, leaving 13 bases between them. CDR3 length equals 15 residues. Germline values: CDR1 LNHDA, CDR2 SQIVND (reference sequence). The CDR3 is CASSIAGGARYGYTF. For the CDR3, the DNA is TGTGCCAGTAGTATAGCCGGGGGGGCGCGCTATGGCTACACCTTC.

The V call is TRBV10-1, the J call TRBJ2-7; maybe TRBD1 (6 bases). Germline-derived CDR1 and CDR2 are WNHNN and SYGVQD (reference sequence). Trimming cost V 3 bases and J 2 bases, with 17 bases left between them. CDR3 length: 16 amino acids. This chain's CDR3 is CASSDITGTPTYEQYF. The CDR3 region has the DNA TGCGCCAGCAGTGATATCACCGGGACACCCACCTACGAGCAGTACTTC.

This clone was detected a few times. V gene TRBV7-3 combines with J gene TRBJ1-5; D is unclear. V was trimmed by 2 bases and J by 5 bases, leaving 7 bases between them. This CDR3 contains 13 residues. Germline V lookup: CDR1 SGHTA, CDR2 FQGTGA. The CDR3 DNA reads as TGTGCCAGCAGCTTAGCCCCGGATCAGCCCCAGCATTTT. It codes for CASSLAPDQPQHF.

In this sample, this clone turned up a few times. The gene calls are TRBV9 and TRBJ1-2; 10 bases line up with TRBD1. The length of the CDR3 is 15 residues. The J segment lost 1 base and the V segment lost 2 bases, leaving 2 bases of the junction unmatched. CDR1 and CDR2 (germline): SGDLS, YYNGEE. Written as DNA, the CDR3 is TGTGCCAGCAGCGTCCGGGACAGGGGTAACTATGGCTACACCTTC. Translation: CASSVRDRGNYGYTF.

The chain employs TRBV5-1 and TRBJ2-2, with D possibly being TRBD1 (6 bases). Deletions cut 3 bases from V and 4 bases from J, with 19 bases between. Germline CDR1 and CDR2: SGHRS and YFSETQ. The CDR3 runs 17 residues. In DNA, the CDR3 is TGCGCCAGCAGCTGGGGCCTAAGGGACACCAGCACCGGGGAGCTGTTTTTT. This encodes CASSWGLRDTSTGELFF.

This sequence joins TRBV11-3 and TRBJ2-2; a possible D gene is TRBD1 (6 bases). V dropped 8 bases and J dropped 2 bases, with 12 bases sitting between them. In germline, CDR1 is SGHNT, CDR2 YENEEA. This CDR3 has 14 residues. The CDR3 DNA reads TGTGCCAGCTCTCTCAGGGGAAACACCGGGGAGCTGTTTTTT. Translated: CASSLRGNTGELFF. Full variable domain (rest looked up from reference TRBV11-3 and TRBJ2-2): EAGVVQSPRYKIIEKKQPVAFWCNPISGHNTLYWYLQNLGQGPELLIRYENEEAVDDSQLPKDRFSAERLKGVDSTLKIQPAELGDSAVYLCASSLRGNTGELFFGEGSRLTVL.

The rearrangement joins TRBV15 to TRBJ1-4; D perhaps matches TRBD1 (6 bases). Germline V lookup: CDR1 LNHNV, CDR2 YYDKDF (reference sequence). Trimming took off 0 bases at V and 5 bases at J, with 7 bases between the two ends. The CDR3 runs 14 residues. The CDR3 coding sequence is TGTGCCACCAGCAGAGACAGGGGAAATGAAAAACTGTTTTTT. Translation gives CATSRDRGNEKLFF.

In its sample, this clone was seen once. The V call is TRBV7-9, the J call TRBJ2-2; maybe TRBD2 (5 bases). From germline, CDR1 is SEHNR and CDR2 FQNEAQ (reference sequence). This CDR3 contains 15 residues. V lost 7 bases to trimming and J lost 8 bases, with 20 bases between them. In DNA form, the CDR3 reads TGTGCCAGCATCCCCACTAGACTTCTGGGAGGGGAGCTGTTTTTT. It is translated as CASIPTRLLGGELFF.

The chain couples TRBV2 to TRBJ2-6; a weak D match, TRBD1 (8 bases). Germline-derived CDR1 and CDR2 are SNHLY and FYNNEI. The CDR3 length is 15 residues. With 7 bases removed from V and 1 base from J, the gap between germline ends came to 11 bases. The CDR3 spells CASTQGGSGANVLTF. CDR3 coding DNA: TGTGCCAGCACACAGGGGGGGTCTGGGGCCAACGTCCTGACTTTC.

The CDR3 DNA is TGTGCCAGCAGCTCCCGCATGGCCCGGGGATCCGGCAATCAGCCCCAGCATTTT. It translates to CASSSRMARGSGNQPQHF. This chain connects TRBV7-6 to TRBJ1-5; the D is unclear. Germline CDR1 and CDR2: SGHVS and FNYEAQ. V gave up 4 bases and J gave up 2 bases, with 21 bases separating them. CDR3 size: 18 residues.

V is TRBV4-2 and J is TRBJ2-7; D call uncertain. V was cut by 0 bases and J by 3 bases, with 12 bases left in between. The germline V gene has CDR1 LGHNA and CDR2 YNFKEQ. The CDR3 is made up of 15 amino acids. CDR3 in DNA: TGTGCCAGCAGCCAAGATCCGGGTTATGGCTACGAGCAGTACTTC. It is translated as CASSQDPGYGYEQYF.

The rearrangement links TRBV20-1 to TRBJ2-7; possibly TRBD2 for D (7 bases). The CDR3 sequence is 14 residues long. The V gene's germline CDR1 is DFQATT and CDR2 SNEGSKA (reference sequence). The V end was cut by 3 bases, the J end by 4 bases, with 16 bases between. As DNA, the CDR3 is TGCAGTGCTAGTTTCGTGGGGGGGCCTTACGAGCAGTACTTC. This translates into CSASFVGGPYEQYF.